This record covers a single T cell receptor (beta chain). Antigen unknown. The sample is drawn from a study of OX40 agonist ivuxolimab in advanced cancers. Regarding the study as a whole: The authors also found low normalized T-cell clonal expansion in some nonresponders. Fewer expanded clones were found on average in CD4+ than in CD8+ T cells.

Libraries were prepared by immunoSEQ multiplex PCR; TCRdb keeps only in-frame clonotypes and omits some of them. The sample consists of over 40,000 clones, around 80% of them appearing once. This specimen consisted of CD4+ or CD8+ T cells sorted from blood, obtained in a trial of the OX40 agonist ivuxolimab. This TCR was recovered from an adult with an advanced solid tumor such as melanoma, head and neck, liver or kidney cancer.

CDR3 amino acids: CASSTTGVGKNIQYF. The CDR3, as DNA: TGTGCCAGCAGTACCACAGGGGTCGGCAAAAACATTCAGTACTTC. V usage is TRBV28 and J usage is TRBJ2-4; 7 bases align to TRBD1. The CDR3 consists of 15 residues. Trimming at V came to 5 bases and at J to 3 bases, leaving 7 bases not matched to a gene. CDR1 and CDR2 (germline): MDHEN, SYDVKM.